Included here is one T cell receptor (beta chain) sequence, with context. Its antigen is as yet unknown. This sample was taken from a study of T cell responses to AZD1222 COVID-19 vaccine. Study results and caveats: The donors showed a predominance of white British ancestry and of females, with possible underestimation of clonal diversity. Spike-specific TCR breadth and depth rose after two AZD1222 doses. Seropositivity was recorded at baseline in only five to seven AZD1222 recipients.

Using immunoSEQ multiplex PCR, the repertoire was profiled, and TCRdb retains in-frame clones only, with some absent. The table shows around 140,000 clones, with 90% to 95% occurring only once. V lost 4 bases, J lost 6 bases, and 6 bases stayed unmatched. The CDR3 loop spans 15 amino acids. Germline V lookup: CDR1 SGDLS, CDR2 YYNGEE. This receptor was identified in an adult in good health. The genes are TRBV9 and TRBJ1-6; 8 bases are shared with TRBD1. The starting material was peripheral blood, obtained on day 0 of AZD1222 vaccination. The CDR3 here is CASSPQDRGNSPLHF. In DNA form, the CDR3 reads TGTGCCAGCAGCCCCCAAGACAGGGGTAATTCACCCCTCCACTTT.